The clone carrying this T cell receptor beta chain was found a few times. These data are taken from a study of blood T cell repertoires in COVID-19. About the study: PBMCs, B-cell-depleted T cells, or T cells were the source of the cDNA or gDNA that made up the material.

Profiling relied on immunoSEQ multiplex PCR, and the TCRdb table lists in-frame clones only, not all of them. The sample contains under 250,000 clones, over 70% of which appear only once. Germline assignment: CDR1 KGHDR and CDR2 SFDVKD. Between the trimmed V and J ends, which lost 2 bases and 0 bases, there was a span of 10 bases. The CDR3 is 17 amino acids. Specimen: peripheral blood. The chain couples TRBV24-1 to TRBJ2-6; D is uncertain. The clonotype comes from a man aged 35 to 55 with active or convalescent COVID-19. The CDR3 DNA sequence: TGTGCCACCAGTGATTCTTATCCGGGCTCTGGGGCCAACGTCCTGACTTTC. It codes for CATSDSYPGSGANVLTF.